These T cell receptor beta chains were read from a single sample in a study of T cell repertoires in cytomegalovirus infection. One entry per CDR3 protein results from TCRdb running MiXCR on the reads. The repertoire consists of fewer than 200,000 distinct CDR3 sequences, with 8% to 10% occurring once and the leading ten covering roughly 4.8%. Specimen: PBMCs. These receptors were collected from a human donor in good health (CMV status not recorded). Some clones in this sample may be carry-over from other donors' samples. Each CDR3 is given with its conserved first and last residue. A D gene is named only where the DNA matches it firmly. Clone size is given for some rows only: seen once, a few or many times, or a class if the clone is expanded.

clone_size j_call d_call v_call cdr3_nt cdr3_aa
many TRBJ1-2 TRBD1 TRBV15 TGTGCCACCAGCCGGGACAGAGCTAACTATGGCTACACCTTC CATSRDRANYGYTF
many TRBJ2-7 NA TRBV7-2 TGTGCCAGCAGCTTTAGCGGAATCTACGAGCAGTACTTC CASSFSGIYEQYF
many TRBJ1-1 TRBD1 TRBV7-9 TGTGCCAGCAGCTTAGTACGCTACAGGGGGCTTAACACTGAAGCTTTCTTT CASSLVRYRGLNTEAFF
NA TRBJ1-4 NA TRBV14 TGTGCCAGCAGCCATGCAGAAAAACTGTTTTTT CASSHAEKLFF
many TRBJ1-1 NA TRBV7-2 TGTGCCAGCACCCACTTAAGGGGGGCGAACACTGAAGCTTTCTTT CASTHLRGANTEAFF
many TRBJ2-1 NA TRBV12-3/TRBV12-4 TGTGCCAGCAGCTTACCCGGGCCACGCTACAATGAGCAGTTCTTC CASSLPGPRYNEQFF
many TRBJ1-4 TRBD1 TRBV5-5 TGTGCCAGCAGCTCACAGGGGGCTGGTGAAAAACTGTTTTTT CASSSQGAGEKLFF
many TRBJ1-6 NA TRBV7-2 TGTGCCAGCAGCTTTGGTCGGGATTCACCCCTCCACTTT CASSFGRDSPLHF
many TRBJ1-5 NA TRBV7-9 TGTGCCAGCAGCTCCCCGGGTCACGTAGGTCAGCCCCAGCATTTT CASSSPGHVGQPQHF
many TRBJ1-3 NA TRBV7-6 TGTGCCAGCAGCTTGTCCGGTGGAAACACCATATATTTT CASSLSGGNTIYF